A single count supports the clone carrying this T cell receptor (beta chain). Antigen unknown. This sample is part of a study of blood T cell dynamics during melanoma immunotherapy. Turning to the study itself: Standard first-line treatment here was pembrolizumab or nivolumab plus ipilimumab in metastatic melanoma. Broader study findings: Clones driving repertoire changes may be melanoma-specific or general immune activation.

TCRdb's copy holds only in-frame clones and misses some; the assay was immunoSEQ multiplex PCR. The table records several thousand clones, just over 95% of them present only once. Time point indicated: pre-treatment baseline. Samples come from before therapy and from week 3 after the first blockade cycle. Patients had no prior systemic cancer treatment, immunosuppressants or other active cancers. The sequences come from effector memory CD8+ T cells from blood, collected from a patient treated with checkpoint blockade. The TCR sequence derives from a human donor with melanoma.

The chain's CDR3 is CASSLFGREQYF. CDR3 DNA sequence: TGTGCCAGCAGTTTATTTGGGCGCGAGCAGTACTTC. The chain combines TRBV28 with TRBJ2-7, with D uncertain. The CDR3 is 12 residues long. Germline CDR1 and CDR2: MDHEN and SYDVKM. V lost 1 base, J lost 6 bases, and 7 bases lay in between.